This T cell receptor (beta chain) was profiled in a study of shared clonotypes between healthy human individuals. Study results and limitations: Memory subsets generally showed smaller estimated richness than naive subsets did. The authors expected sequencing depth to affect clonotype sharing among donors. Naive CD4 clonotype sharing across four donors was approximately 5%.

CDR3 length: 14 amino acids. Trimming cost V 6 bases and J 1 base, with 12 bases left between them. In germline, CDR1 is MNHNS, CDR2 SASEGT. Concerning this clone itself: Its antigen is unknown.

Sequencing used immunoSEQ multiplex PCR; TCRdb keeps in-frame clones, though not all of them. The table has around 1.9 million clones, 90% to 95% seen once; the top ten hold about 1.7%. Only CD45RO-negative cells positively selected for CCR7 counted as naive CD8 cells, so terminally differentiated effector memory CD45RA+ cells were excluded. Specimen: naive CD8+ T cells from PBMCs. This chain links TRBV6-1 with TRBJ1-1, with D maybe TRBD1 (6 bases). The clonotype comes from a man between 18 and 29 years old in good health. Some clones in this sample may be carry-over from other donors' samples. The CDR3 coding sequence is TGTGCCAGCAGCGTGAGGGGGACGAACACTGAAGCTTTCTTT. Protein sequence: CASSVRGTNTEAFF.